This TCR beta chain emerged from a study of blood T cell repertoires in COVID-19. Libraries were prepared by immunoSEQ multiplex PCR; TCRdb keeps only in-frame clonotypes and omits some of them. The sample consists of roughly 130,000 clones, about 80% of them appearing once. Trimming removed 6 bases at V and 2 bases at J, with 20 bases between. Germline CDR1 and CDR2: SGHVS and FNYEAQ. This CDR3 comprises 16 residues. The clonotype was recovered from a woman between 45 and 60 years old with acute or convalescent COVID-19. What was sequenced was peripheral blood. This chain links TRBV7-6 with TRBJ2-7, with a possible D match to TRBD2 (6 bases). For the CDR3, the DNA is TGTGCCAGCAGTCAGGGCGCGGCGGGGACGACCTACGAGCAGTACTTC. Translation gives CASSQGAAGTTYEQYF.